The source of this T cell receptor (beta chain) is a study of blood T cell repertoires in COVID-19 (dated by TCRdb to the early 2020s). Some background on the complete study: The collaborator samples originated in the United States, Italy and Spain and spanned the acute and convalescent phases of COVID-19. Where available, HLA class I and class II types were taken from metadata supplied by the sample provider and were not determined by assay-based typing. The material from the prospective study consisted of cDNA or gDNA derived from T cells, B-cell-depleted T cells, or PBMCs. Sample metadata almost always included a de-identified subject ID, COVID-19 status, age in years and sex. Subjects who had been exposed to COVID-19, were actively infected with it, or had recovered from it provided the deeply sampled blood TCRbeta repertoires that made up the dataset. The repertoires were released in a freely available public database intended as a resource for research on the immune response to SARS-CoV-2. The samples were drawn from the first 160 participants of the ongoing ImmuneRACE study and from 1,254 subjects provided by 6 global collaborators. Points the paper makes about the study in general: How much clinical and demographic metadata was included differed by source and by participant, and the metadata was provided uncurated.

One collaborating source in Seattle enrolled patients during active infection and followed them longitudinally through the course of disease. Each collaborating institution followed its own protocols to collect whole blood in K2EDTA tubes. Collaborator samples were shipped for TCRbeta analysis as frozen whole blood, isolated PBMCs, or DNA extracted from either sample type. Remarks on this clone: No antigen is known for it. Base quality data are lacking; no much larger clone is found one base away.

TCRbeta CDR3 regions were amplified from genomic DNA using the immunoSEQ Assay, a bias-controlled multiplex PCR. The paper's data handling went like this. The number of nucleated cells in each sample was estimated by amplification of reference gene primers within the assay. Sequence reads were collapsed and filtered to measure the absolute abundance of every unique TCRbeta CDR3 rearrangement. For each sample, productive Simpson clonality was calculated as the square root of Simpson's diversity index across productive rearrangements. This is the immuneACCESS table as TCRdb keeps it, with only in-frame sequences that have V and J called. A part of the clones is gone; compared with another copy, unresolved V genes explain less than half, and the rest is unexplained. The V and J calls and clone size come from that table; D and trimming were worked out from the DNA. The sample table shows roughly 440,000 clones, and approximately 89% are seen once. The ten most abundant clones make up around an eighth of the sample.

This clonotype was obtained from a woman aged 45-65 years with COVID-19, enrolled during active disease. Input material: peripheral blood.

The CDR3 region has the sequence CAWSPGHTQETQYF. The nucleotide sequence is given as TGTGCCTGGAGCCCCGGACATACCCAAGAGACCCAGTACTTC. The chain joins TRBV30 to TRBJ2-5; tentative D gene TRBD1, with 5 bases matching. The CDR3 runs 14 residues from the cysteine to the phenylalanine. Left in the record is the CDR3 DNA by itself, 42 bases read in frame from the first base. Trimming takes 3 bases from V and 1 base from J, and the germline ends sit 12 bases apart. CDR1 is given as GTSNPN and CDR2 as SVGIG, both from the germline V gene (reference sequence).